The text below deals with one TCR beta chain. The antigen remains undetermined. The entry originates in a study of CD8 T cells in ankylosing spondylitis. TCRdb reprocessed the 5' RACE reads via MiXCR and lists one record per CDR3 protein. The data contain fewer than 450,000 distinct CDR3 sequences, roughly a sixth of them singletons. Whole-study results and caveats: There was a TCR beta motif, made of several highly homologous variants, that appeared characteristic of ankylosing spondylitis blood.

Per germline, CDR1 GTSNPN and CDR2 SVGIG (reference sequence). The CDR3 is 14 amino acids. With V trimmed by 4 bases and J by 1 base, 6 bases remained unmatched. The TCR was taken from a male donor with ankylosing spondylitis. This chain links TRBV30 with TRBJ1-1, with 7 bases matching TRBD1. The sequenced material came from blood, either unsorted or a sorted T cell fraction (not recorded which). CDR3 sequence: CAWNTGQTNTEAFF. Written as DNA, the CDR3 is TGTGCCTGGAACACGGGACAGACGAACACTGAAGCTTTCTTT.